The 29 T cell receptor beta chains below all came from one sample that was sequenced in a study of blood T cells in healthy people across ages. Primers used in a second PCR of about 6 to 11 cycles were a sample-barcoded 5' primer and a J-beta primer mix. TCRdb re-called the 5' RACE reads with MiXCR, one entry per CDR3 protein. The data show some 710,000 distinct CDR3 sequences, about 47% seen once. Sequencing used blood. The receptors were gathered from a man aged 80 or over in good health.

The rearrangement uses TRBV7-2 and TRBJ2-3; TRBD1 matches at 8 bases. Trimming took 5 bases from V and 1 from J; bases not matched to a gene: 5. Germline V gene data show CDR1 as SGHTA and CDR2 as FQGNSA. This CDR3 is 15 amino acids long. Written as DNA, the CDR3 is TGTGCCAGCAGCCCCCCGACAGGGGGCACAGATACGCAGTATTTT. Its translation is CASSPPTGGTDTQYF.

This clonotype was recorded a few times. V usage is TRBV27 and J usage is TRBJ1-5; the D is unclear. The CDR3 extends over 14 amino acids. With 0 bases removed from V and 5 bases from J, the gap between germline ends came to 8 bases. Germline values: CDR1 MNHEY, CDR2 SMNVEV (reference sequence). CDR3 loop: CASSLSGWDQPQHF. CDR3 coding DNA: TGTGCCAGCAGTTTATCGGGCTGGGATCAGCCCCAGCATTTT.

J is TRBJ1-6 and V is TRBV2, with TRBD1 matching over 7 bases. The CDR3 consists of 16 residues. CDR1 and CDR2 from the germline V gene are SNHLY and FYNNEI. V gave up 1 base and J gave up 8 bases; unmatched junction bases: 8. Here the CDR3 DNA reads TGTGCCAGCAGTGAAGTGGCAGGGGGTTTTCATTCACCCCTCCACTTT. Its protein product is CASSEVAGGFHSPLHF.

This clonotype was seen only a few times. The chain uses TRBV20-1 and TRBJ2-1; a possible D gene is TRBD2 (6 bases). V gave up 6 bases and J gave up 0 bases, with 15 bases separating them. Looked up from germline, CDR1 is DFQATT and CDR2 is SNEGSKA (reference sequence). The CDR3 covers 15 residues. CDR3 DNA sequence: TGCAGTGCCGGAACTAGCCGGAGCTCCTACAATGAGCAGTTCTTC. Translating gives CSAGTSRSSYNEQFF.

The chain is built from TRBV6-2 or TRBV6-3 and TRBJ1-5; D possibly corresponds to TRBD1 (6 bases). V was clipped by 4 bases and J by 7 bases, with 14 bases between them. The CDR3 totals 14 residues. Germline CDR1 and CDR2: MNHEY and SVGEGT. The CDR3 protein is CASSSSGASQPQHF. The CDR3 nucleotides are TGTGCCAGCAGTTCCTCGGGGGCAAGCCAGCCCCAGCATTTT.

The J gene is TRBJ2-3, the V gene TRBV7-8, with unresolved D. V gave up 3 bases and J gave up 6 bases, with 4 bases separating them. Germline lookup yields CDR1 SGHVS and CDR2 FQNEAQ. The CDR3 sequence is 11 residues long. The DNA for the CDR3 is TGTGCCAGCAGCTTCGTCGATACGCAGTATTTT. Translated, it gives CASSFVDTQYF.

This clonotype was seen more than once but under ten times. The gene calls are TRBV15 and TRBJ2-1; the match to TRBD2 covers 7 bases. Germline CDR1 LNHNV, CDR2 YYDKDF (reference sequence). The CDR3 is 17 amino acids. Trimming took 3 bases from V and 0 from J; bases not matched to a gene: 8. CDR3 in DNA: TGTGCCACCAGCAGTAGCCTGGGGGGGAGCTCCTACAATGAGCAGTTCTTC. Its protein product is CATSSSLGGSSYNEQFF. Full variable domain (outside the CDR3, taken from reference TRBV15 and TRBJ2-1): DAMVIQNPRYQVTQFGKPVTLSCSQTLNHNVMYWYQQKSSQAPKLLFHYYDKDFNNEADTPDNFQSRRPNTSFCFLDIRSPGLGDTAMYLCATSSSLGGSSYNEQFFGPGTRLTVL.

The gene calls are TRBV3-1 and TRBJ2-6; tentative D call: TRBD1 (5 bases). The CDR3 sequence is 16 residues long. Trimming took off 0 bases at V and 1 base at J, with 7 bases between the two ends. CDR1 LGHDT and CDR2 YNNKEL come from the germline V gene (reference sequence). CDR3 loop: CASSQDGASGANVLTF. The DNA for the CDR3 is TGTGCCAGCAGCCAAGATGGGGCATCTGGGGCCAACGTCCTGACTTTC. Together with reference TRBV3-1 and TRBJ2-6, the CDR3 gives the full variable domain: DTAVSQTPKYLVTQMGNDKSIKCEQNLGHDTMYWYKQDSKKFLKIMFSYNNKELIINETVPNRFSPKSPDKAHLNLHINSLELGDSAVYFCASSQDGASGANVLTFGAGSRLTVL.

The chain couples TRBV7-3 to TRBJ2-1; D might be TRBD1 (5 bases). Trimming cost V 5 bases and J 4 bases, with 21 bases left between them. CDR1 SGHTA and CDR2 FQGTGA come from the germline V gene. CDR3 length equals 17 residues. CDR3 loop: CASSRARQTQNYNEQFF. CDR3 DNA: TGTGCCAGCAGCCGAGCCAGACAGACGCAAAATTACAATGAGCAGTTCTTC.

This CDR3 reads CASSLARGRANVLTF. CDR3 DNA: TGTGCCAGCAGTTTAGCTAGGGGTCGGGCCAACGTCCTGACTTTC. The chain links TRBV12-3 or TRBV12-4 to TRBJ2-6, with a possible D match to TRBD1 (5 bases). CDR3 size: 15 residues. Trimming took off 0 bases at V and 5 bases at J, with 8 bases between the two ends.

This chain links TRBV28 with TRBJ2-4; unclear D gene. Gene TRBJ2-5 matches the end of the DNA better, so the J call may be wrong. CDR1 MDHEN and CDR2 SYDVKM come from the germline V gene. The CDR3 sequence is 12 residues long. CDR3 bases: TGTGCCAGCAGGAACACCGTGGAGACCCAGTACTTC. Translation gives CASRNTVETQYF.

The rearrangement joins TRBV20-1 to TRBJ1-4; 9 positions match TRBD1. The germline V gene has CDR1 DFQATT and CDR2 SNEGSKA (reference sequence). This CDR3 spans 15 amino acids. After removal of 6 bases from V and 8 bases from J, the junction contained 13 bases not matched to a gene. The CDR3 loop reads CSALDPGQGYEKLFF. The CDR3 DNA reads as TGCAGTGCCCTTGATCCGGGACAGGGTTACGAAAAACTGTTTTTT.

This chain connects TRBV27 to TRBJ1-2; 10 bases are shared with TRBD1. From germline, CDR1 is MNHEY and CDR2 SMNVEV (reference sequence). The CDR3 spans 15 residues. Trimming took 10 bases from V and 8 from J; bases not matched to a gene: 16. Here the CDR3 reads CATKREPGQGSGYTF. In DNA, the CDR3 is TGTGCCACCAAACGAGAGCCGGGACAGGGGAGCGGCTACACCTTC.

The V call is TRBV5-1, the J call TRBJ2-3; D is undetermined. Trimming stripped 4 bases from V and 5 bases from J, with 11 bases between. Germline-derived CDR1 and CDR2 are SGHRS and YFSETQ. The CDR3 has 13 residues. The DNA of the CDR3 is TGCGCCAGCAGCAAGGACCGTTTAGATACGCAGTATTTT. This codes for CASSKDRLDTQYF.

There are many counts of this clonotype. This chain connects TRBV7-2 to TRBJ2-7; D uncertain. Germline V CDR1 and CDR2: SGHTA, FQGNSA. This CDR3 has 12 amino acids. Trimming stripped 5 bases from V and 6 bases from J, with 11 bases between. CDR3 protein: CASSILESEQYF. DNA for the CDR3: TGTGCCAGCAGCATTCTGGAGAGCGAGCAGTACTTC.

The table lists this clonotype with a few counts. The genes are TRBV6-5 and TRBJ2-1; 12 bases are a match to TRBD2. J lost 2 bases, V lost 6 bases, and 5 bases had no gene match. CDR3 length: 16 residues. Germline loops: CDR1 MNHEY, CDR2 SVGAGI. Here the CDR3 reads CASRTLAGGTYNEQFF. For the CDR3, the DNA is TGTGCCAGCAGAACCCTAGCGGGGGGGACCTACAATGAGCAGTTCTTC.

CDR3 in amino acids: CSATLAGRQETQYF. The CDR3 bases are TGCAGTGCAACCCTAGCAGGGCGACAAGAGACCCAGTACTTC. The genes are TRBV20-1 and TRBJ2-5; D is possibly TRBD1 or TRBD2 (5 bases each). Germline loops: CDR1 DFQATT, CDR2 SNEGSKA (reference sequence). With 6 bases removed from V and 2 bases from J, the gap between germline ends came to 16 bases. The CDR3 has 14 residues.

This clonotype turned up a few times. The J gene is TRBJ1-1, the V gene TRBV20-1; TRBD1 matches 8 bases. Per the germline V gene, CDR1 is DFQATT and CDR2 is SNEGSKA (reference sequence). V dropped 0 bases and J dropped 5; count of bases not matched to a gene: 11. The CDR3 loop spans 16 amino acids. The CDR3 region is CSARETGESRWTEAFF. CDR3 coding DNA: TGCAGTGCTAGAGAGACAGGGGAGTCGAGATGGACTGAAGCTTTCTTT.

This clonotype was seen repeatedly, ten times or more. This sequence joins TRBV12-3 or TRBV12-4 and TRBJ2-3; 9 nucleotides line up with TRBD2. The CDR3 loop spans 15 amino acids. Unmatched junction bases numbered 7, after V lost 6 bases and J lost 3 bases. This CDR3 is CASSTYSGRTDTQYF. The CDR3, as DNA: TGTGCCAGCAGCACCTATAGCGGGAGAACAGATACGCAGTATTTT.

This chain joins TRBV7-9 and TRBJ1-5, with TRBD1 as a possible D gene (6 bases). V shed 5 bases and J shed 12 bases, with 17 bases lying between them. The V gene's germline CDR1 is SEHNR and CDR2 FQNEAQ (reference sequence). The CDR3 consists of 13 residues. The CDR3 loop reads CASSPGPRGLQHF. CDR3 in DNA: TGTGCCAGCAGCCCAGGGCCTCGGGGGCTCCAGCATTTT.

This clonotype was counted many times. The chain employs TRBV25-1 and TRBJ2-1, with a weak D call TRBD1 (6 bases). V lost 6 bases and J lost 8, with 11 bases in between. Looked up from germline, CDR1 is MGHDK and CDR2 is SYGVNS. The CDR3 extends over 12 amino acids. CDR3 bases: TGTGCCAGCAGCGAACAGGGTTATGAGCAGTTCTTC. This encodes CASSEQGYEQFF.

This chain uses TRBV30 with TRBJ2-1, with 11 bases aligning to TRBD2. With 4 bases clipped from V and 7 bases from J, the junction kept 6 bases outside the gene matches. The CDR3 consists of 14 residues. Germline CDR1 and CDR2: GTSNPN and SVGIG (reference sequence). Here the CDR3 DNA reads TGTGCCTGGACCGGGACTAGCGGAGGGAATGAGCAGTTCTTC. Translated, it gives CAWTGTSGGNEQFF.

Notes on this clonotype: Possible read error: a much larger clone is one base away. The genes are TRBV5-1 and TRBJ2-5; TRBD1 agrees at 8 bases. The J call is in doubt because the DNA end fits TRBJ2-7 better. CDR3 length: 14 residues. Germline CDR1 and CDR2: SGHRS and YFSETQ. CDR3 protein: CASSPQGAKSEQYF. In DNA form, the CDR3 reads TGCGCCAGCAGCCCCCAGGGGGCGAAGTCCGAGCAGTACTTC.

This clonotype appeared many times. This chain joins TRBV20-1 and TRBJ2-1; 9 positions match TRBD2. The germline gives CDR1 DFQATT, CDR2 SNEGSKA (reference sequence). This CDR3 is 15 amino acids long. V dropped 0 bases and J dropped 8; count of bases not matched to a gene: 8. The CDR3 is CSARDIGTSSHEQFF. CDR3 in DNA: TGCAGTGCTAGAGATATAGGGACTAGCTCCCATGAGCAGTTCTTC.

This clonotype was detected many times. The rearrangement joins TRBV5-1 to TRBJ2-1; the match to TRBD2 covers 7 bases. V dropped 2 bases and J dropped 3; count of bases not matched to a gene: 2. The CDR3 is 14 amino acids. CDR1 and CDR2 from the germline V gene are SGHRS and YFSETQ. This chain's CDR3 is CASSFPSGYNEQFF. CDR3 DNA: TGCGCCAGCAGCTTCCCTAGCGGCTACAATGAGCAGTTCTTC.

There are many counts of this clonotype. V is TRBV7-2 and J is TRBJ2-3; 9 nucleotides line up with TRBD2. Germline CDR1 reads SGHTA; CDR2 reads FQGNSA. This CDR3 contains 16 residues. V trimming: 5 bases; J trimming: 5 bases; junction bases outside the gene matches: 11. The CDR3 nucleotides are TGTGCCAGCAGCCCATACTTTAGCGGGAGCGGAGATACGCAGTATTTT. Translating it yields CASSPYFSGSGDTQYF.

This rearrangement joins TRBV4-1 to TRBJ2-7; 8 nucleotides match TRBD1. CDR1 is MGHRA, CDR2 YSYEKL, per germline. The J segment lost 9 bases and the V segment lost 0 bases, leaving 10 bases of the junction unmatched. CDR3 length: 15 amino acids. CDR3 in DNA: TGCGCCAGCAGCCAAGATGGCAGGGGGCTTATGGGGCAGTACTTC. It specifies CASSQDGRGLMGQYF.

The chain carries TRBV25-1 and TRBJ2-7, with 7 positions matching TRBD2. The CDR3 has 15 amino acids. V lost 5 bases, J lost 2 bases, and 9 bases stayed unmatched. Germline V gives CDR1 MGHDK, CDR2 SYGVNS. CDR3 coding DNA: TGTGCCAGCAGTAGCCCCGGGGGGAGCGCCTACGAGCAGTACTTC. It yields the protein CASSSPGGSAYEQYF.

The J gene is TRBJ2-5, the V gene TRBV7-2; TRBD1 might be the D (6 bases). V was trimmed by 5 bases and J by 4 bases, leaving 14 bases between them. Germline V gene data show CDR1 as SGHTA and CDR2 as FQGNSA. The CDR3 is 14 amino acids. CDR3 DNA sequence: TGTGCCAGCAGCCCCGAGGACAGCAGAGAGACCCAGTACTTC. This translates into CASSPEDSRETQYF.